These T cell receptor beta chains were read from a single sample in a study of cytomegalovirus exposure and HLA in healthy donors. Profiling relied on immunoSEQ multiplex PCR, and the TCRdb table lists in-frame clones only, not all of them. This repertoire shows fewer than 200,000 clones, roughly 85% found once; its top ten account for approximately 1.6%. Sequencing was performed on PBMCs. The receptor set was obtained from a male donor in good health and CMV-seronegative. Each CDR3 is given with its conserved first and last residue. The D gene is left open where the match is weak. Clone size is given for some rows only: seen once, a few or many times, or a class if the clone is expanded.

abundance	d_gene	v_gene	j_gene	CDR3nt	CDR3aa
.	.	TRBV11-2	TRBJ2-7	TGTGCCAGCAGCTTAATGTCGGCCCCCGGGTTCTTAACCTACGAGCAGTACTTC	CASSLMSAPGFLTYEQYF
.	.	TRBV10-3	TRBJ1-2	TGTGCCATCAGTGAGGGCGTTAGGGACAAAGGTTTGGAGGGCTACACCTTC	CAISEGVRDKGLEGYTF
.	.	TRBV11-2	TRBJ2-5	TGTGCCAGCAGCTTAGGTTTGGCCGTGGGGCCCCAAGAGACCCAGTACTTC	CASSLGLAVGPQETQYF
.	TRBD2	TRBV27	TRBJ2-1	TGTGCCAGCAGTTTGACTAGCGGATACAATGAGCAGTTCTTC	CASSLTSGYNEQFF
.	.	TRBV9	TRBJ1-2	TGTGCCAGCAGCGGCACAGGCGATGGCTACACCTTC	CASSGTGDGYTF
.	.	TRBV18	TRBJ1-5	TGTGCCAGCTCACCACCGGGGCCAGTCAGCAATCAGCCCCAGCATTTT	CASSPPGPVSNQPQHF
.	.	TRBV28	TRBJ2-5	TGTGCCAGCACTGTTCGCTTAGTCGGACAGTCGTACCAAGAGACCCAGTACTTC	CASTVRLVGQSYQETQYF
.	.	TRBV28	TRBJ2-5	TGTGCCAGCAGTACAGGGAGGGGGACGTACCAAGAGACCCAGTACTTC	CASSTGRGTYQETQYF
.	TRBD1	TRBV9	TRBJ2-1	TGTGCCAGCAGCGTAGGAGGGACAGGGGGCTCCAATGAGCAGTTCTTC	CASSVGGTGGSNEQFF
once	.	TRBV6-6	TRBJ2-7	TGTGCCAGCAGTTCGCCCTCTAGCGACAGCTCCTACGAGCAGTACTTC	CASSSPSSDSSYEQYF
.	.	TRBV6-1	TRBJ2-6	TGTGCCAGCGCCCCCGGGGGAACTGGGGCCAACGTCCTGACTTTC	CASAPGGTGANVLTF
.	.	TRBV29-1	TRBJ2-3	TGCAGCGTTGGGGCCTTGGCAGACACGCAGTATTTT	CSVGALADTQYF
once	TRBD2	TRBV27	TRBJ2-7	TGTGCCAGCAGCGACGGGCCGGGACTAGCGGGATCCCGCTCCTACGAGCAGTACTTC	CASSDGPGLAGSRSYEQYF
.	TRBD2	TRBV9	TRBJ2-7	TGTGCCAGCAGCACTAGCGGGGGGGCCGTCTACGAGCAGTACTTC	CASSTSGGAVYEQYF
.	.	TRBV28	TRBJ2-5	TGTGCCAGCAGTCAACGGGAGACCCAGTACTTC	CASSQRETQYF
.	.	TRBV18	TRBJ2-3	TGTGCCAGCTCACCCACTAGCACAGATACGCAGTATTTT	CASSPTSTDTQYF
.	TRBD1	TRBV9	TRBJ1-3	TGTGCCAGCAGCGAAATCGGGACAGGGGCTGGAAACACCATATATTTT	CASSEIGTGAGNTIYF
.	TRBD1	TRBV4-3	TRBJ2-7	TGCGCCAGCAGCCAAGATCAGGGGGCAGGCTACGAGCAGTACTTC	CASSQDQGAGYEQYF
.	TRBD1	TRBV7-8	TRBJ1-5	TGTGCCAGCAGCCCTCGCTGGGACAGGGGACATCAGCCCCAGCATTTT	CASSPRWDRGHQPQHF
.	TRBD2	TRBV9	TRBJ2-3	TGTGCCAGCAGCGTAGGTACGGGAGGGCCCCGGGGCGATACGCAGTATTTT	CASSVGTGGPRGDTQYF
.	TRBD2	TRBV7-9	TRBJ2-5	TGTGCCAGCACCAAAGGGACTAGCGGGGGTGAACAAGAGACCCAGTACTTC	CASTKGTSGGEQETQYF
.	TRBD2	TRBV6-1	TRBJ2-1	TGTGCCAGCAGGCGGCTAGCGGTATACAATGAGCAGTTCTTC	CASRRLAVYNEQFF
.	.	TRBV5-4	TRBJ2-7	TGTGCCAGCAGCTTACAGGGTGGCGAGCAGTACTTC	CASSLQGGEQYF
.	TRBD2	TRBV7-2	TRBJ2-2	TGTGCCAGCAGCTTGACTAGCGGAGGCACCGGGGAGCTGTTTTTT	CASSLTSGGTGELFF
few	.	TRBV9	TRBJ1-2	TGTGCCAGCAGCGTCCGGGAAATTGGTTATGGCTACACCTTC	CASSVREIGYGYTF
.	.	TRBV29-1	TRBJ1-5	TGCAGCGTCTCATCTGGTTTTGGGCATCAGCCCCAGCATTTT	CSVSSGFGHQPQHF
.	.	TRBV7-9	TRBJ1-1	TGTTCCAGCAGCTCCCCCCCCCTAGGCCCGAACACTGAAGCTTTCTTT	CSSSSPPLGPNTEAFF
.	.	TRBV18	TRBJ1-2	TGTGCCAGCTCACCATTAAATGCAGGGGAGACCGGTACTAACTATGGCTACACCTTC	CASSPLNAGETGTNYGYTF
.	TRBD1	TRBV7-9	TRBJ1-5	TGTTCCAGCAGCCCAGGGACAGGGGGTCAGCCCCAGCATTTT	CSSSPGTGGQPQHF
.	.	TRBV29-1	TRBJ2-7	TGCAGCGTTGTCCGGGTTGACGAGCAGTACTTC	CSVVRVDEQYF
.	TRBD1	TRBV5-6	TRBJ1-4	TGTGCCAGCAGTCTCTCCCGGGGACAGCGTAATGAAAAACTGTTTTTT	CASSLSRGQRNEKLFF
once	TRBD1	TRBV27	TRBJ2-7	TGTGCCAGCAGTCAAAGACAGGGTTCAAACTACGAGCAGTACTTC	CASSQRQGSNYEQYF
.	TRBD1	TRBV6-6	TRBJ1-4	TGTGCCAGCAGTCTGGCCACCGGGACAGGGGGCGAAAAACTGTTTTTT	CASSLATGTGGEKLFF
.	.	TRBV7-9	TRBJ2-1	TGTGCCAACCCAACAGGGCCCGGGATGGGGGAGCAGTTCTTC	CANPTGPGMGEQFF
once	.	TRBV4-3	TRBJ2-7	TGCGCCAGCAGCGCCGGGAGAGCTAGGGGGCAGTACTTC	CASSAGRARGQYF
few	TRBD1	TRBV27	TRBJ1-3	TGTGCCAGCAGCCGTGGACAGGGGGCTGGAAACACCATATATTTT	CASSRGQGAGNTIYF
.	.	TRBV6-1	TRBJ2-5	TGTGCCAGCAGTGAGGGGCGTGCCCACTTC	CASSEGRAHF
few	.	TRBV6-6	TRBJ2-7	TGTGCCAGCATCCGCCCAGCGGGGACAACCTACGAGCAGTACTTC	CASIRPAGTTYEQYF
.	TRBD1	TRBV7-9	TRBJ1-3	TGTGCCAGCAGCCTAGGACAGGGGGCTGGAAACACCATATATTTT	CASSLGQGAGNTIYF
.	TRBD1	TRBV25-1	TRBJ1-2	TGTGCCAGCAGTGAAACCGGGATCGGACAGGGGGATGGCTACACCTTC	CASSETGIGQGDGYTF
.	TRBD1	TRBV14	TRBJ2-3	TGTGCCAGCAGCGCCCGGGACAGGGGTCATCTTCTCTCAGATACGCAGTATTTT	CASSARDRGHLLSDTQYF
.	.	TRBV7-8	TRBJ2-1	TGTGCCAGCAGCTTAGTTCCGCAGGGCGACTACAATGAGCAGTTCTTC	CASSLVPQGDYNEQFF
.	TRBD1	TRBV7-9	TRBJ2-7	TGTGCCAGCAGCCGCCCGGGACAGGGGATATACGAGCAGTACTTC	CASSRPGQGIYEQYF
.	.	TRBV11-2	TRBJ2-3	TGTGCCAGCAGTGAGAATACAGATACGCAGTATTTT	CASSENTDTQYF
.	.	TRBV15	TRBJ2-7	TGTGCCACCAGCAGAAACGAGGGTTACGAGCAGTACTTC	CATSRNEGYEQYF
.	TRBD2	TRBV28	TRBJ2-5	TGTGCCAGCAGTTTGGGGCGCGGCGGGAGCCAAGAGACCCAGTACTTC	CASSLGRGGSQETQYF
.	TRBD1	TRBV29-1	TRBJ2-3	TGCGGCGTCTGGACAGGGGGCACAGATACGCAGTATTTT	CGVWTGGTDTQYF
.	.	TRBV5-4	TRBJ2-6	TGTGCCAGCAGCTTGGCGGGCTCTGGGGCCAACGTCCTGACTTTC	CASSLAGSGANVLTF
.	.	TRBV19	TRBJ1-1	TGTGCCAGTAGTAAATACACGACCGCGGAGTGGGTAGGAGCTTTCTTT	CASSKYTTAEWVGAFF
.	.	TRBV12-5	TRBJ2-2	TGTGCTAGTGGTTTGCCCCTCGGGACTCGGGGCACCGGGGAGCTGTTTTTT	CASGLPLGTRGTGELFF
.	.	TRBV21-1	TRBJ2-5	TGTGCCAGCAGCAAAGTGAGGGCACAGTACTTC	CASSKVRAQYF
once	.	TRBV7-2	TRBJ2-3	TGTGCCAGCAGCTCGGTGGCGGGCAGATGGGTAGATACGCAGTATTTT	CASSSVAGRWVDTQYF
.	.	TRBV28	TRBJ1-1	TGTGCCAGCAGACCTGACAAAACGCACACTGAAGCTTTCTTT	CASRPDKTHTEAFF
.	.	TRBV7-9	TRBJ2-2	TGTTCCAGCAGCCACCGGACTACCTTAGGCGGGGAGCTGTTTTTT	CSSSHRTTLGGELFF
.	.	TRBV12-5	TRBJ2-2	TGTGCTAGTGGTCCTGTGGCGGGACAGATGACCGGGGAGCTGTTTTTT	CASGPVAGQMTGELFF